Shown below are 14 T cell receptor beta chains from a single sample sequenced in a study of T cell changes during pregnancy in multiple sclerosis. The protocol was immunoSEQ multiplex PCR, while the TCRdb copy is restricted to in-frame clones and leaves out a portion. The data contain 85,000 to 100,000 clones, 85% to 95% of them singletons. The sample in question was peripheral blood, obtained after pregnancy. These receptors were obtained from a female donor with multiple sclerosis, enrolled in a pregnancy study.

The chain joins TRBV30 to TRBJ2-2; D gene ambiguous. Germline CDR1 GTSNPN, CDR2 SVGIG (reference sequence). V was clipped by 3 bases and J by 6 bases, with 14 bases between them. This CDR3 region has 14 residues. CDR3 sequence: CAWSSYGSAGELFF. CDR3 nucleotide sequence: TGTGCCTGGAGCTCTTATGGAAGCGCCGGGGAGCTGTTTTTT.

This clone was observed a single time. This chain uses TRBV30 with TRBJ2-1; 8 bases match TRBD2. Trimming took 4 bases from V and 5 from J; bases not matched to a gene: 10. The germline CDR1 and CDR2 sequences are GTSNPN and SVGIG (reference sequence). The CDR3 contains 15 residues. CDR3 DNA: TGTGCCTGGAATACCTACGGACTAGCCAACAATGAGCAGTTCTTC. Its protein is CAWNTYGLANNEQFF.

This chain links TRBV6-5 with TRBJ2-7; D might be TRBD1 (7 bases). Germline V gene sequence: CDR1 MNHEY, CDR2 SVGAGI. Trimming removed 0 bases at V and 9 bases at J, with 18 bases between. This CDR3 contains 15 residues. The CDR3 here is CASSYSTQGTGVQYF. CDR3 nucleotide sequence: TGTGCCAGCAGTTACTCGACACAGGGGACGGGGGTGCAGTACTTC.

CDR3 amino acids: CASSPTGRLSGNTIYF. The CDR3 bases are TGTGCCAGCAGCCCGACAGGGCGCCTCTCTGGAAACACCATATATTTT. J is TRBJ1-3 and V is TRBV12-1; the D call in the table, TRBD1, was not verified against the DNA. TRBV12-1 is listed as a pseudogene. This CDR3 has 16 residues.

This chain joins TRBV5-1 and TRBJ1-1; D possibly corresponds to TRBD1 (5 bases). Per germline, CDR1 SGHRS and CDR2 YFSETQ. This CDR3 is built from 16 residues. The germline V and J ends were trimmed by 5 bases and 0 bases, with 17 bases remaining between them. The CDR3 sequence: CASRTGGDGLNTEAFF. In DNA form, the CDR3 reads TGCGCCAGCAGAACTGGGGGGGACGGACTGAACACTGAAGCTTTCTTT.

The rearrangement uses TRBV19 and TRBJ2-7; D gene ambiguous. Trimming removed 6 bases at V and 4 bases at J, with 13 bases between. Germline assignment: CDR1 LNHDA and CDR2 SQIVND (reference sequence). The CDR3 is 13 amino acids. The DNA for the CDR3 is TGTGCCAGTAGACCTCTAGGAGTTTACGAGCAGTACTTC. It encodes CASRPLGVYEQYF.

V is TRBV18 and J is TRBJ2-7, with 7 positions matching TRBD1. The CDR3 has 16 amino acids. V was pared by 2 bases and J by 3 bases, with 10 bases of the junction left unmatched. The V gene's germline CDR1 is KGHSH and CDR2 LQKENI. CDR3 in DNA: TGTGCCAGCTCACCATCGTACAGGGGTGGCCTCTACGAGCAGTACTTC. Amino acid sequence: CASSPSYRGGLYEQYF.

The chain is built from TRBV30 and TRBJ1-2; 7 bases line up with TRBD1. There are 14 residues in the CDR3. The J segment lost 4 bases and the V segment lost 3 bases, leaving 8 bases of the junction unmatched. Germline assignment: CDR1 GTSNPN and CDR2 SVGIG (reference sequence). CDR3 sequence: CAWRPQGSSYGYTF. The CDR3 region has the DNA TGTGCCTGGAGACCACAGGGGAGCAGCTATGGCTACACCTTC.

The V gene is TRBV27, the J gene TRBJ2-2; TRBD2 might be the D (5 bases). The CDR3 totals 15 residues. V was clipped by 5 bases and J by 1 base, with 11 bases between them. Germline V gene lookup returns CDR1 MNHEY and CDR2 SMNVEV (reference sequence). The CDR3 sequence: CASSLGLKNTGELFF. CDR3 in DNA: TGTGCCAGCAGTCTCGGACTGAAGAACACCGGGGAGCTGTTTTTT.

The J gene is TRBJ2-1, the V gene TRBV4-2, with D perhaps TRBD2 (5 bases). The V gene's germline CDR1 is LGHNA and CDR2 YNFKEQ. This CDR3 is 16 amino acids long. The V and J ends lost 1 base and 8 bases respectively, with 18 bases between them. Here the CDR3 DNA reads TGTGCCAGCAGCCAAGTCGCGAGGGTCGAAGGAGATGAGCAGTTCTTC. It specifies CASSQVARVEGDEQFF.

V and J are TRBV5-1 and TRBJ2-2; D is perhaps TRBD2 (5 bases). The germline V gene encodes CDR1 SGHRS and CDR2 YFSETQ. Trimming took 4 bases from V and 6 from J, leaving 13 bases between them. The CDR3 extends over 14 amino acids. The CDR3 here is CASSVLLGPGELFF. The CDR3 nucleotides are TGCGCCAGCAGCGTACTACTAGGTCCCGGGGAGCTGTTTTTT.

Here the CDR3 reads CAWSVGQKFSGNTIYF. The CDR3 DNA follows: TGTGCCTGGAGTGTCGGACAGAAGTTCTCTGGAAACACCATATATTTT. The gene calls are TRBV30 and TRBJ1-3, with D maybe TRBD1 (6 bases). The germline CDR1 and CDR2 sequences are GTSNPN and SVGIG (reference sequence). The CDR3 covers 16 residues. Trimming pared 0 bases from V and 0 bases from J, leaving 12 bases between.

The rearrangement uses TRBV11-2 and TRBJ1-6; D is unclear. The CDR3 covers 12 residues. The germline V and J ends were trimmed by 5 bases and 9 bases, with 8 bases remaining between them. Per germline, CDR1 SGHAT and CDR2 FQNNGV. The chain's CDR3 is CASSPDFSPLHF. CDR3 bases: TGTGCCAGCAGCCCCGACTTTTCACCCCTCCACTTT.

The chain recombines TRBV28 with TRBJ2-1, with TRBD2 identical over 10 bases. V trimming: 6 bases; J trimming: 6 bases; junction bases outside the gene matches: 5. The CDR3 spans 14 residues. The germline V gene encodes CDR1 MDHEN and CDR2 SYDVKM. DNA for the CDR3: TGTGCCAGCAGCCGGACTAGCGGATTCAATGAGCAGTTCTTC. Its protein product is CASSRTSGFNEQFF.